This TCR beta chain was recorded in a study of vaccination effects on CD4 cells after COVID-19. On the study more broadly: The post-vaccine samples were taken, at the median, 72 days after the second dose.

With regard to this clone: The antigen remains undetermined.

The method was immunoSEQ multiplex PCR; TCRdb's version includes in-frame clones alone and lacks a portion of them. The sample gives tens of thousands of clones, more than 70% of which show up once; about 1.2% is in the top ten. V was clipped by 4 bases and J by 3 bases, with 13 bases between them. The germline gives CDR1 GTSNPN, CDR2 SVGIG (reference sequence). The length of the CDR3 is 14 residues. Sequencing was preceded by expansion of antigen-specific CD4+ T cells with viral peptide pools in the ViraFEST assay. CD4+ T cells were isolated after 10 days of culture. The vaccine given was either BNT162b2 or mRNA-1273, in two doses. Each vaccine recipient was nucleocapsid antibody negative and had no prior SARS-CoV-2 infection. Each culture well received under 2.5 million PBMC. These cells were then cultured in IMDM with 7.5 to 10 IU/ml IL-2 and 7.5 to 10 ug/ml peptides.

The clonotype comes from a human donor who received a COVID-19 vaccine. This chain links TRBV30 with TRBJ1-3; D unclear. Sample: CD4+ T cells from PBMCs cultured with HCoV-229E spike peptides, taken after COVID-19 vaccination. CDR3 bases: TGTGCCTGGACCCCCGGGGTTATTGGAAACACCATATATTTT. Translation: CAWTPGVIGNTIYF.